This TCR beta chain was identified in a study of blood T cell repertoires in COVID-19. Turning to the study itself: COVID-19 samples collected from the United States, Italy and Spain covered acute and convalescent phases. T cells, B-cell-depleted T cells, or PBMCs supplied cDNA or gDNA.

V lost 0 bases, J lost 7 bases, and 4 bases lay in between. This CDR3 contains 12 residues. CDR1 is MNHEY and CDR2 is SVGAGI in the germline V gene. Original analysis: Researchers report that nucleated cell counts were estimated from reference gene primer amplification. Some clones are missing from TCRdb's copy, which holds only in-frame ones; the method was immunoSEQ multiplex PCR. That table supplies the V and J calls and clone size; D and trimming were determined from the DNA. This sample has 150,000 to 180,000 clones; roughly 83% occur once, and the top ten carry approximately 30%. The chain carries TRBV6-5 and TRBJ2-1, with D unresolved. The material sequenced was peripheral blood. The source is a woman aged 60-75 years with acute or convalescent COVID-19. CDR3 in DNA: TGTGCCAGCAGTTACTCGCGGAATGAGCAGTTCTTC. Protein product: CASSYSRNEQFF.